The rows below give T cell receptor beta chains drawn from one sample of a study of blood T cell repertoires in COVID-19. Clones were sequenced by immunoSEQ multiplex PCR, and TCRdb holds only the in-frame ones, with some missing. This table has under 200,000 clones, more than 75% appearing once. What was sequenced was peripheral blood. All receptors come from a middle-aged man with active or convalescent COVID-19. Both conserved end residues are part of each CDR3. D genes are given only for firm matches. Part of the rows lack a size; the others show once, few, many or a class for expanded clones.

d_call	v_call	clone_size	j_call	cdr3_aa	cdr3_nt
TRBD1	TRBV11-2	-	TRBJ1-2	CASSFQGGNYGYTF	TGTGCCAGCAGCTTCCAGGGGGGTAACTATGGCTACACCTTC
TRBD2	TRBV7-3	-	TRBJ2-3	CASSRLAGSTDTQYF	TGTGCCAGCAGCCGACTAGCGGGGAGCACAGATACGCAGTATTTT
TRBD1	TRBV27	-	TRBJ1-1	CASSLRGLRNTEAFF	TGTGCCAGCAGTTTAAGGGGGCTCAGGAACACTGAAGCTTTCTTT
TRBD1	TRBV7-9	-	TRBJ1-1	CASSPQGDLDFTEAFF	TGTGCCAGCAGCCCGCAGGGGGACTTGGACTTCACTGAAGCTTTCTTT
TRBD1	TRBV5-5	-	TRBJ1-4	CASSRAQGVGEKLFF	TGTGCCAGCAGCCGGGCACAGGGGGTCGGTGAAAAACTGTTTTTT
-	TRBV2	many	TRBJ2-7	CASSVGTQQYF	TGTGCCAGCAGCGTCGGGACTCAGCAGTACTTC
TRBD1	TRBV4-1	-	TRBJ1-4	CASSQSGTVNEKLFF	TGCGCCAGCAGCCAATCCGGGACAGTTAATGAAAAACTGTTTTTT
TRBD2	TRBV19	-	TRBJ2-3	CASSPEGLAGGIYTQYF	TGTGCCAGTAGTCCAGAAGGGCTAGCGGGAGGGATTTATACGCAGTATTTT
TRBD2	TRBV7-2	-	TRBJ2-7	CASSLRSSGGAGFHEQYF	TGTGCCAGCAGCCTTCGGTCTAGCGGGGGGGCCGGGTTCCACGAGCAGTACTTC
-	TRBV28	-	TRBJ1-2	CASRPAGSNYGYTF	TGTGCCAGCAGACCTGCAGGCTCAAACTATGGCTACACCTTC